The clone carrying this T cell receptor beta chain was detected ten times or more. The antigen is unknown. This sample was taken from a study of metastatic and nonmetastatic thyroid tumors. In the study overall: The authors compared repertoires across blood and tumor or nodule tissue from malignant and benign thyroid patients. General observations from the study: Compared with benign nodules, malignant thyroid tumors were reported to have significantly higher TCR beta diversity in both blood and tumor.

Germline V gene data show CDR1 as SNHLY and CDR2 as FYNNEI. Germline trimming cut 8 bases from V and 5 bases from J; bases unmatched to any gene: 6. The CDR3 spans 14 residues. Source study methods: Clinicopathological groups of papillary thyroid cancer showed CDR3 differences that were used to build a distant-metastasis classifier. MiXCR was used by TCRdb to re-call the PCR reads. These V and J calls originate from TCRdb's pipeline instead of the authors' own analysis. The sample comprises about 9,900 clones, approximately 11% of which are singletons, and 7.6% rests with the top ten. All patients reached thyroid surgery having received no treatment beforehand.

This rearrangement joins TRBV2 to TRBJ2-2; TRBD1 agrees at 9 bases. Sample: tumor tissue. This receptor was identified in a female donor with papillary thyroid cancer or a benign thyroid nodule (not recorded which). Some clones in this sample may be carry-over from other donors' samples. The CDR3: CASEQGAQTGELFF. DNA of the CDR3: TGTGCCAGCGAACAGGGGGCGCAGACCGGGGAGCTGTTTTTT.